Following are 19 T cell receptor beta chains from one sample sequenced in a study of cytomegalovirus exposure and HLA in healthy donors. PCR amplification relied on 60 Vbeta primers (plus 13 Jbeta primers). Measured with immunoSEQ multiplex PCR; TCRdb has only the in-frame clones, and not every one. The data contain about 160,000 clones, 75% to 90% of them seen just once; the ten biggest clones take up approximately 4.5%. Material: PBMCs. The receptors here all came from a young man in good health and CMV-seronegative.

The chain carries TRBV4-3 and TRBJ2-7, with 7 bases identical to TRBD1. Germline V gene lookup returns CDR1 LGHNA and CDR2 YSLEER. There are 15 residues in the CDR3. The V segment lost 3 bases and the J segment 7 bases; nucleotides outside the gene matches: 12. CDR3 sequence reads: CASSQVDRDFGEQYF. In DNA, the CDR3 is TGCGCCAGCAGCCAGGTTGACAGGGATTTCGGTGAGCAGTACTTC.

The chain is built from TRBV28 and TRBJ2-7, with D tentatively TRBD1 (5 bases). Trimming took off 10 bases at V and 1 base at J, with 11 bases between the two ends. The CDR3 is 12 amino acids. Germline values: CDR1 MDHEN, CDR2 SYDVKM. For the CDR3, the DNA is TGTGCCACCACGACAGCTTCCTACGAGCAGTACTTC. As protein: CATTTASYEQYF.

This rearrangement joins TRBV6-1 to TRBJ1-4; TRBD1 matches 8 bases. The ends lost 7 bases at V and 6 bases at J; junction bases unmatched: 7. Germline assignment: CDR1 MNHNS and CDR2 SASEGT. There are 14 residues in the CDR3. CDR3 residues: CASMWQGAYEKLFF. The CDR3 nucleotides read TGTGCCAGCATGTGGCAGGGGGCATATGAAAAACTGTTTTTT.

This clone was found once. The rearrangement links TRBV19 to TRBJ2-7; D might be TRBD1 (6 bases). Germline V gene sequence: CDR1 LNHDA, CDR2 SQIVND (reference sequence). The CDR3 has 14 residues. Trimming took off 0 bases at V and 5 bases at J, with 11 bases between the two ends. The CDR3 sequence is CASSIDVQGNEQYF. CDR3 nucleotide sequence: TGTGCCAGTAGTATAGACGTCCAGGGGAACGAGCAGTACTTC.

The chain couples TRBV2 to TRBJ1-1; D is ambiguous. The CDR3 has 12 amino acids. Germline CDR1 SNHLY, CDR2 FYNNEI. V was pared by 8 bases and J by 6 bases, with 13 bases between. The CDR3 DNA reads as TGTGCCAGCCTGAGGGAGACATCTGAAGCTTTCTTT. Its protein is CASLRETSEAFF.

The J gene is TRBJ1-3, the V gene TRBV30; D perhaps matches TRBD1 (6 bases). The CDR3 is 17 residues long. The V end lost 4 bases, the J end lost 4 bases, and 23 bases lay between the germline ends. The germline CDR1 and CDR2 sequences are GTSNPN and SVGIG (reference sequence). CDR3 amino acids: CAWNRGLGGAGGNTIYF. CDR3 coding DNA: TGTGCCTGGAACCGGGGGCTAGGGGGGGCGGGAGGAAACACCATATATTTT.

Here the CDR3 DNA reads TGTGCCAGCAGCTTTGGGGCTGTCTCGGAGGAGACCCAGTACTTC. This encodes CASSFGAVSEETQYF. The genes are TRBV9 and TRBJ2-5; perhaps TRBD1 as D (5 bases). The germline CDR1 and CDR2 sequences are SGDLS and YYNGEE. V lost 4 bases to trimming and J lost 5 bases, with 18 bases between them. The CDR3 consists of 15 residues.

This rearrangement joins TRBV7-9 to TRBJ1-2, with 7 bases aligning to TRBD1. The ends lost 5 bases at V and 3 bases at J; junction bases unmatched: 12. Germline V gene sequence: CDR1 SEHNR, CDR2 FQNEAQ (reference sequence). The CDR3 consists of 16 residues. CDR3 sequence: CASSPPPRGLDYGYTF. CDR3 coding DNA: TGTGCCAGCAGCCCGCCCCCCAGGGGGTTGGACTATGGCTACACCTTC.

The V call is TRBV10-2, the J call TRBJ1-1, with D perhaps TRBD1 (5 bases). This CDR3 has 14 amino acids. V was trimmed by 7 bases and J by 4 bases, leaving 16 bases between them. Germline CDR1 WSHSY, CDR2 SAAADI. This CDR3 is CASKGQSYTTEAFF. The CDR3 coding sequence is TGCGCCAGCAAAGGACAATCCTATACCACTGAAGCTTTCTTT.

To note about this clone: One end of the junction varies from germline; a read error may be responsible. This chain uses TRBV7-9 with TRBJ2-7; 9 bases align to TRBD1. This CDR3 region has 15 residues. Germline CDR1 reads SEHNR; CDR2 reads FQNEAQ (reference sequence). DNA for the CDR3: TGTTCCAGCAGCTTACGGGACAGGGTGAGGGACGAGCAGTACTTC. This sequence encodes CSSSLRDRVRDEQYF.

The chain links TRBV18 to TRBJ1-1; TRBD1 agrees at 12 bases. The ends lost 4 bases at V and 5 bases at J; junction bases unmatched: 8. CDR3 length: 16 residues. Germline-derived CDR1 and CDR2 are KGHSH and LQKENI. The CDR3 sequence: CASSLGTGGFGTEAFF. In DNA, the CDR3 is TGTGCCAGCTCACTAGGGACAGGGGGCTTCGGAACTGAAGCTTTCTTT. The variable domain in full, with the rest retrieved from reference TRBV18 and TRBJ1-1, is NAGVMQNPRHLVRRRGQEARLRCSPMKGHSHVYWYRQLPEEGLKFMVYLQKENIIDESGMPKERFSAEFPKEGPSILRIQQVVRGDSAAYFCASSLGTGGFGTEAFFGQGTRLTVV.

This chain uses TRBV20-1 with TRBJ2-1; D gene unclear. Germline V gene lookup returns CDR1 DFQATT and CDR2 SNEGSKA (reference sequence). The CDR3 length is 8 residues. Trimming left V 5 bases short and J 10 bases short, with 3 bases between. The CDR3: CSAGEQFF. CDR3 DNA: TGCAGTGCTGGCGAGCAGTTCTTC.

The rearrangement joins TRBV6-5 to TRBJ1-4, with D possibly matching TRBD1 (6 bases). The CDR3 consists of 14 residues. In germline, CDR1 is MNHEY, CDR2 SVGAGI. V lost 6 bases and J 5 bases, leaving 13 bases between the germline ends. As DNA, the CDR3 is TGTGCCAGCAGCCCGACAGGTCTCAATGAAAAACTGTTTTTT. Its protein is CASSPTGLNEKLFF.

The chain employs TRBV4-3 and TRBJ1-2, with a weak D call TRBD1 (6 bases). This CDR3 is 15 amino acids long. Germline V gene sequence: CDR1 LGHNA, CDR2 YSLEER. Trimming left V 0 bases short and J 8 bases short, with 16 bases between. DNA for the CDR3: TGCGCCAGCAGCCAAGAATTGCAGGGGCTGAGGGGCTACACCTTC. It is translated as CASSQELQGLRGYTF.

This sequence joins TRBV4-3 and TRBJ1-4, with 8 bases lining up with TRBD1. The V gene end was trimmed by 0 bases and the J gene end by 7 bases; junction bases not matched to a gene: 7. Germline CDR1 reads LGHNA; CDR2 reads YSLEER. This CDR3 is built from 16 residues. CDR3 sequence: CASSQDRGQGGEKLFF. The CDR3 DNA reads as TGCGCCAGCAGCCAAGATCGAGGACAGGGTGGTGAAAAACTGTTTTTT.

This chain connects TRBV30 to TRBJ2-2; 9 bases are shared with TRBD1. The CDR3 has 17 amino acids. The J segment lost 1 base and the V segment lost 5 bases, leaving 11 bases of the junction unmatched. Per the germline V gene, CDR1 is GTSNPN and CDR2 is SVGIG (reference sequence). The CDR3 loop is CAWSGTGFVVNTGELFF. In nucleotides, the CDR3 is TGTGCCTGGTCTGGGACAGGGTTTGTGGTGAACACCGGGGAGCTGTTTTTT.

V usage is TRBV6-1 and J usage is TRBJ2-7; the D gene is possibly TRBD1 (5 bases). Germline assignment: CDR1 MNHNS and CDR2 SASEGT. The CDR3 spans 12 residues. V lost 2 bases to trimming and J lost 7 bases, with 9 bases between them. CDR3 nucleotide sequence: TGTGCCAGCAGTGAACTGCAGGGAGAGCAGTACTTC. This sequence encodes CASSELQGEQYF.

This clone was detected once. CDR3 amino acids: CASSEGQAFYEQYF. CDR3 bases: TGTGCCAGCAGTGAGGGACAGGCTTTCTACGAGCAGTACTTC. The chain recombines TRBV6-1 with TRBJ2-7; 8 bases are shared with TRBD1. With V trimmed by 3 bases and J by 3 bases, 4 bases remained unmatched. Germline lookup yields CDR1 MNHNS and CDR2 SASEGT. The CDR3 consists of 14 residues.

V gene TRBV5-1 combines with J gene TRBJ2-7, with no clear D. The CDR3 is 13 residues long. Germline V gives CDR1 SGHRS, CDR2 YFSETQ. V shed 5 bases and J shed 0 bases, with 9 bases lying between them. The CDR3 nucleotides read TGCGCCAGCAGTTTGTCAGTCTCCTACGAGCAGTACTTC. It specifies CASSLSVSYEQYF.